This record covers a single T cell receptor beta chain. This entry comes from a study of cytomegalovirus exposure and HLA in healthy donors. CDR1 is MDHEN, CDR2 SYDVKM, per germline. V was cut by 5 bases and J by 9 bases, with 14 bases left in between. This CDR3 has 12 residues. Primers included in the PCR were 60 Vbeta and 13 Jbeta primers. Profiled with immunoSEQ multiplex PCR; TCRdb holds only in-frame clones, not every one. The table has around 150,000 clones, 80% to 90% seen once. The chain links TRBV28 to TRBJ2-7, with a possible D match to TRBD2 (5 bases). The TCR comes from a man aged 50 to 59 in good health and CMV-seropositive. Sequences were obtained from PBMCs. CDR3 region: CASSADRGRQYF. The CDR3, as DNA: TGTGCCAGCAGTGCCGACCGGGGAAGGCAGTACTTC.